A selection of T cell receptor beta chains follows, all from one sample in a study of cytomegalovirus exposure and HLA in healthy donors. Only in-frame clones appear in the TCRdb table, and some are missing; sequencing was by immunoSEQ multiplex PCR. The sample has some 200,000 clones; over 80% are singletons. The material sequenced was PBMCs. These receptors originate from a woman aged 18-29 years in good health and CMV-seronegative. CDR3s include the opening cysteine and the closing phenylalanine or tryptophan. Fields, in order: D gene, J gene, V gene, clone size, CDR3 DNA, CDR3 protein. The D gene is left open where the match is weak. Expanded clones are given a class, and other clones once, few, many or no size at all.

NA TRBJ1-2 TRBV6-5 NA TGTGCCAGCAGTTACGGTAGGGGTGGTGGCTACACCTTC CASSYGRGGGYTF
TRBD1 TRBJ2-5 TRBV7-3 NA TGTGCCAGCAGCTTAGGACAGGTGGTACAAGAGACCCAGTACTTC CASSLGQVVQETQYF
NA TRBJ1-5 TRBV2 NA TGTGCCAGCAACAGGGACGAGGATCAGCCCCAGCATTTT CASNRDEDQPQHF
TRBD2 TRBJ2-7 TRBV6-1 NA TGTGCCAGCAGTGAGGATGGGACTAGCGGGAGGGTGTACGAGCAGTACTTC CASSEDGTSGRVYEQYF
TRBD1 TRBJ2-7 TRBV7-9 NA TGTGCCAGCAGATCCGGGACAGGGACCTACGAGCAGTACTTC CASRSGTGTYEQYF
NA TRBJ1-2 TRBV28 NA TGTGCCAGCAGTCGGGTCATCGAGAATGGCTACACCTTC CASSRVIENGYTF
TRBD1 TRBJ2-1 TRBV9 NA TGTGCCAGCAGCCCGAAAGCGGGACAGGGATTTGAGCAGTTCTTC CASSPKAGQGFEQFF
NA TRBJ1-1 TRBV7-9 NA TGTGCCAGCAGGTTAAGGGAGGGCGGCACTGAAGCTTTCTTT CASRLREGGTEAFF
NA TRBJ1-1 TRBV6-1 NA TGTGCCAGCAGTGTGCAGGGGACTGAAGCTTTCTTT CASSVQGTEAFF
TRBD1 TRBJ1-4 TRBV5-4 NA TGTGCCAGCAGCTTTGACAGGGGGCAGGAAAAACTGTTTTTT CASSFDRGQEKLFF
NA TRBJ1-1 TRBV6-5 NA TGTGCCAGCAGTCCCGAGCTACGAATGGCTTTCTTT CASSPELRMAFF
TRBD2 TRBJ2-1 TRBV7-9 NA TGTGCCAGCAGCTTTTGGTCTAGCGGCCGGGGTGGCTACAATGAGCAGTTCTTC CASSFWSSGRGGYNEQFF
TRBD2 TRBJ2-5 TRBV7-2 NA TGTGCCAGCAGCCAGGAAGGCGGGAGGGGGGAGACCCAGTACTTC CASSQEGGRGETQYF
NA TRBJ2-1 TRBV28 NA TGTGCCAGCAGCCCAGGGGTTGCCTACAATGAGCAGTTCTTC CASSPGVAYNEQFF
TRBD1 TRBJ1-2 TRBV27 NA TGTGCCAGCAGGGAGACCACAGGGGGCGGAGGAGGCTATGGCTACACCTTC CASRETTGGGGGYGYTF
NA TRBJ2-7 TRBV10-3 NA TGTGCCATCAGGGCGGGGGCGGCCGCCTACGAGCAGTACTTC CAIRAGAAAYEQYF
TRBD1 TRBJ2-7 TRBV30 NA TGTGCCTGGAGTCGGACAGGGGGCTGGTACGAGCAGTACTTC CAWSRTGGWYEQYF
NA TRBJ2-7 TRBV6-5 NA TGTGCCAGCAGTTATGAACTGGGGACTCCATCCTACGAGCAGTACTTC CASSYELGTPSYEQYF
TRBD2 TRBJ2-1 TRBV5-1 NA TGCGCCAGCAGCTTGGCCGGGACTAGCGGGAGTTATGAGCAGTTCTTC CASSLAGTSGSYEQFF
NA TRBJ2-4 TRBV2 NA TGTGCCAGCAGGGGCAGGGAAAACATTCAGTACTTC CASRGRENIQYF
NA TRBJ2-7 TRBV2 NA TGTGCCAGCAGTGTCGACCTAGGTTCCTACGAGCAGTACTTC CASSVDLGSYEQYF
NA TRBJ2-1 TRBV18 NA TGTGCCAGCTCACCTGGTAGACAGGCGTCCAATGAGCAGTTCTTC CASSPGRQASNEQFF
NA TRBJ1-1 TRBV6-6 NA TGTGCCAGCAGTTTCCCAAACACTGAAGCTTTCTTT CASSFPNTEAFF
NA TRBJ2-3 TRBV4-1 NA TGCGCCAGCAGCCAAGGCAGTTCGGGACACCTCACAGATACGCAGTATTTT CASSQGSSGHLTDTQYF
NA TRBJ1-1 TRBV30 NA TGTGCCTGGAGCAAAGGGGCTAAGACTGAAGCTTTCTTT CAWSKGAKTEAFF
NA TRBJ1-4 TRBV7-9 NA TGTGCCAGCAGCTTAATACGGGACATCTGGGCCCGGGCTCATGAAAAACTGTTTTTT CASSLIRDIWARAHEKLFF
TRBD2 TRBJ2-1 TRBV5-4 NA TGTGCCAGCAGCTCGAAGGGGACTAGCGGCAATGAGCAGTTCTTC CASSSKGTSGNEQFF
TRBD1 TRBJ2-7 TRBV7-8 NA TGTGCCAGCAGCTTAGCCTTTTGGGGACAGGATTCCTACGAGCAGTACTTC CASSLAFWGQDSYEQYF
TRBD1 TRBJ2-5 TRBV5-1 NA TGCGCCAGCAGCCCCATCACAGGGGGTGCACAAGAGACCCAGTACTTC CASSPITGGAQETQYF
TRBD1 TRBJ2-1 TRBV7-9 once TGTGCCAGCAGGCGGACAGGAACCCCCTACAATGAGCAGTTCTTC CASRRTGTPYNEQFF
NA TRBJ2-7 TRBV5-4 NA TGTGCCACGACGCGGGCCCCGGGAGTGTCCTACGAGCAGTACTTC CATTRAPGVSYEQYF
NA TRBJ1-4 TRBV19 NA TGTGCCAGTAGTTCTCAGCGTTTTGGGGCGCGGGAAAAACTGTTTTTT CASSSQRFGAREKLFF
NA TRBJ1-1 TRBV5-1 once TGCGCCAGCGCGGGGGGGATGAACACTGAAGCTTTCTTT CASAGGMNTEAFF